This entry lists 4 T cell receptor beta chains sequenced from one sample in a study of resident and recirculating memory T cells in vitiligo. Here immunoSEQ multiplex PCR was the method, and the copy in TCRdb shows in-frame clones only, minus some. The table records more than 35,000 clones, 80% to 95% of them present only once. The specimen sequenced was blood. The receptors originated from a male donor with vitiligo.

The gene calls are TRBV10-2 and TRBJ2-3, with a weak D call TRBD2 (5 bases). Trimming stripped 4 bases from V and 3 bases from J, with 17 bases between. Germline V gene data show CDR1 as WSHSY and CDR2 as SAAADI. This CDR3 region has 16 residues. The DNA of the CDR3 is TGCGCCAGCAGTGGGCCCGTCAGCGGAAGGACAGATACGCAGTATTTT. Protein: CASSGPVSGRTDTQYF.

The rearrangement uses TRBV9 and TRBJ1-3; no definite D call. CDR1 and CDR2 from the germline V gene are SGDLS and YYNGEE. Trimming left V 1 base short and J 0 bases short, with 11 bases between. The CDR3 loop spans 16 amino acids. The CDR3 is CASSVFDRDSGNTIYF. In DNA form, the CDR3 reads TGTGCCAGCAGCGTATTCGACCGGGACTCTGGAAACACCATATATTTT.

The chain has TRBV30 and TRBJ2-3, with D possibly being TRBD1 (6 bases). Germline V gene data show CDR1 as GTSNPN and CDR2 as SVGIG (reference sequence). This CDR3 contains 15 residues. Trimming cost V 3 bases and J 1 base, with 14 bases left between them. CDR3 protein: CAWSAGASGTDTQYF. CDR3 nucleotides: TGTGCCTGGAGCGCAGGGGCTTCCGGCACAGATACGCAGTATTTT.

The chain is built from TRBV6-1 and TRBJ2-7, with TRBD1 matching over 9 bases. V lost 7 bases, J lost 0 bases, and 7 bases stayed unmatched. The CDR3 has 15 amino acids. The V gene's germline CDR1 is MNHNS and CDR2 SASEGT. The CDR3 DNA reads TGTGCCAGCACTTTGGACAGGGGAGGCTCCTACGAGCAGTACTTC. Protein: CASTLDRGGSYEQYF.